Included here is one T cell receptor (beta chain) sequence, with context. Its antigen target is currently unknown. Base-call qualities are not available, and no considerably larger clone is one nucleotide away. V is reduced by 2 bases and J by 4 bases, leaving a spacing of 12 bases between them. The CDR3 runs 14 amino acids, cysteine and phenylalanine included. Of the read, only the CDR3 DNA is kept; its 42 bases are in frame from base 1. According to the germline V gene, CDR1 reads SGHDT and CDR2 reads YYEEEE. These data originate in a study of cytomegalovirus exposure and HLA in healthy donors (dated by TCRdb to about 2017). For the wider study: According to a later analysis, one platform produced both the approximately 110 validation repertoires and the roughly 650 repertoires of the first cohort. To predict cytomegalovirus infection status, the study combined high-throughput TCR immunosequencing, statistical association of individual TCRs with disease status, and machine learning. The study was designed to test whether signatures of past pathogen exposure could be identified by cataloging public T cell receptors. Along with the roughly 700-subject first cohort, a separate validation cohort of over 90 different subjects was used.

To prepare the library, the immunoSEQ multiplex PCR assay was applied. Regarding the original processing steps: A statistical classification framework was built to diagnose cytomegalovirus status from the catalog of TCR beta chain sequences. TCRdb re-hosts the immuneACCESS table, in-frame sequences only. Its copies lack some clones; in the studies checked, an unresolved V gene accounts for under half of them, and the cause for the rest is not known. The V and J calls and clone size are taken from that table; D and trimming were inferred from the DNA. This sample holds a few hundred thousand clones; 80% to 90% were observed only once. The ten largest clones take up 1% of the sample. Here is what the overall study found, with its caveats: A later analysis found that TCRs clustered in the first cohort also tended to co-occur in the 120 validation repertoires, with 94% of cluster scores above 0. The classifier was reported to diagnose cytomegalovirus status with high specificity and sensitivity in both the original cohort and the validation cohort. According to the authors, the approach could potentially be generalized to other disease states and immunological phenotypes. In the study, around 160 TCR beta chains were listed as associated with cytomegalovirus. Most TCR sequences were seen in very few donors, while some public TCRs were found in many individuals. In vitro tests confirmed that a few of the cytomegalovirus-associated TCR beta chains recognize cytomegalovirus antigens. A later analysis lacked HLA typing for the validation cohort, so it scored co-occurrence in that cohort across all 120 repertoires.

The donors belonged to the validation cohort of around 130 subjects, which was separate from the approximately 660-subject first cohort. The material sequenced was PBMCs. The V and J segments used are TRBV5-6 and TRBJ2-5; the best D guess is TRBD2, with 6 bases matching. This sequence originates from a woman aged 18-29 years in good health and CMV-seronegative. The DNA sequence reads TGTGCCAGCAGCTTCCGGGGGACCGGAGAGACCCAGTACTTC. Translated, it reads CASSFRGTGETQYF.